What follows are 14 T cell receptor beta chains derived from one specimen sequenced in a study of cytomegalovirus exposure and HLA in healthy donors. Vbeta (60) and Jbeta (13) primers were used in the PCR. TCRdb keeps only in-frame clones here, not all; method: immunoSEQ multiplex PCR. The sample has 150,000 to 200,000 clones; the top ten hold 0.65% to 0.9%. Sequenced: PBMCs. The receptor source for this set is a woman aged 18-29 years in good health and CMV-seropositive.

The chain employs TRBV6-1 and TRBJ1-1, with D hard to call. V was pared by 6 bases and J by 2 bases, with 16 bases between. CDR1 is MNHNS, CDR2 SASEGT, per germline. The CDR3 length is 15 residues. CDR3 coding DNA: TGTGCCAGCAGCCCCGCGGGTCCGATAAACACTGAAGCTTTCTTT. Amino acid sequence: CASSPAGPINTEAFF.

The rearrangement uses TRBV5-1 and TRBJ2-7; perhaps TRBD1 as D (6 bases). The V gene lost 4 bases and the J gene lost 5 bases, with 25 bases spanning the gap. CDR3 size: 17 residues. Germline V gene data show CDR1 as SGHRS and CDR2 as YFSETQ. The CDR3 DNA follows: TGCGCCAGCAGCCTCAAAGGTGGGACAATTTATACCGACGAGCAGTACTTC. Translation gives CASSLKGGTIYTDEQYF.

This chain uses TRBV29-1 with TRBJ1-2, with 9 bases lining up with TRBD1. The CDR3 has 13 amino acids. Germline V gene lookup returns CDR1 SQVTM and CDR2 ANQGSEA. V lost 7 bases, J lost 4 bases, and 7 bases stayed unmatched. CDR3 sequence: CSARKTGGYGYTF. CDR3 in DNA: TGCAGCGCCCGCAAGACAGGGGGCTATGGCTACACCTTC.

This chain links TRBV2 with TRBJ2-3, with a tentative D call TRBD1 (5 bases). V gave up 0 bases and J gave up 0 bases, with 7 bases separating them. Germline V gene lookup returns CDR1 SNHLY and CDR2 FYNNEI. CDR3 length equals 15 residues. The chain's CDR3 is CASSEAGPSTDTQYF. Written as DNA, the CDR3 is TGTGCCAGCAGTGAAGCGGGGCCTAGCACAGATACGCAGTATTTT.

The chain carries TRBV6-1 and TRBJ1-2; D is uncertain. Germline V CDR1 and CDR2: MNHNS, SASEGT. The V end was cut by 3 bases, the J end by 4 bases, with 6 bases between. The CDR3 runs to 12 residues. The CDR3 nucleotides read TGTGCCAGCAGTGAGTCAGGCTATGGCTACACCTTC. Protein: CASSESGYGYTF.

The V and J genes are TRBV7-9 and TRBJ2-7, with D perhaps matching TRBD1 (6 bases). The CDR3 runs to 13 residues. The V end was cut by 6 bases, the J end by 3 bases, with 12 bases between. CDR1 is SEHNR, CDR2 FQNEAQ, per germline (reference sequence). CDR3 nucleotide sequence: TGTGCCAGCAGTACAGGGACGCTCTACGAGCAGTACTTC. Translation gives CASSTGTLYEQYF.

The J gene is TRBJ1-1, the V gene TRBV6-1, with D hard to call. CDR3 length: 11 residues. Trimming took 6 bases from V and 5 from J, leaving 7 bases between them. Germline V gene sequence: CDR1 MNHNS, CDR2 SASEGT. The CDR3: CASRWETEAFF. The CDR3 DNA reads as TGTGCCAGCAGGTGGGAGACTGAAGCTTTCTTT.

Here the CDR3 reads CASSLDLPEQFF. CDR3 DNA: TGCGCCAGCAGCCTGGATCTACCCGAGCAGTTCTTC. The chain combines TRBV5-1 with TRBJ2-1; D is ambiguous. Trimming took off 4 bases at V and 10 bases at J, with 12 bases between the two ends. Germline V gene sequence: CDR1 SGHRS, CDR2 YFSETQ. The CDR3 is 12 amino acids.

V and J are TRBV4-2 and TRBJ2-3; 9 bases are shared with TRBD2. The J segment lost 3 bases and the V segment lost 0 bases, leaving 1 base of the junction unmatched. Germline V lookup: CDR1 LGHNA, CDR2 YNFKEQ. There are 15 residues in the CDR3. The CDR3 reads CASSQDLAGTDTQYF. The CDR3 nucleotides read TGTGCCAGCAGCCAAGATCTAGCGGGGACAGATACGCAGTATTTT.

As DNA, the CDR3 is TGTGCCAGCAGCTTGGCAGGGCCCAGCACTGAAGCTTTCTTT. Translated: CASSLAGPSTEAFF. This chain connects TRBV5-6 to TRBJ1-1, with a possible D match to TRBD1 (5 bases). The ends were cut back, 0 bases at V and 4 bases at J, with 10 bases in the middle. The CDR3 sequence is 14 residues long. Germline CDR1 reads SGHDT; CDR2 reads YYEEEE.

V and J are TRBV29-1 and TRBJ2-1; D uncertain. V was shortened by 4 bases and J by 4 bases, with 11 bases between the two germline ends. Looked up from germline, CDR1 is SQVTM and CDR2 is ANQGSEA. This CDR3 comprises 13 residues. The CDR3 reads CSVGRNGYNEQFF. The CDR3 nucleotides are TGCAGCGTTGGGCGGAACGGATACAATGAGCAGTTCTTC.

The CDR3 coding sequence is TGCGCCAGCAGCCAAGACAGGGGGTATGGAAACACCATATATTTT. It yields the protein CASSQDRGYGNTIYF. The genes are TRBV4-1 and TRBJ1-3; 7 positions agree with TRBD1. This CDR3 comprises 15 residues. Germline V CDR1 and CDR2: MGHRA, YSYEKL. V was pared by 0 bases and J by 3 bases, with 2 bases of the junction left unmatched.

The rearrangement joins TRBV10-1 to TRBJ1-1, with a tentative D call TRBD1 (6 bases). Trimming removed 11 bases from V and 1 base from J, with 14 bases in between. The CDR3 contains 13 residues. Germline V gene data show CDR1 as WNHNN and CDR2 as SYGVQD (reference sequence). CDR3 amino acids: CAGGDTENTEAFF. Here the CDR3 DNA reads TGCGCCGGGGGGGACACCGAGAACACTGAAGCTTTCTTT.

The chain uses TRBV11-3 and TRBJ2-5, with a tentative D call TRBD1 (6 bases). Germline-derived CDR1 and CDR2 are SGHNT and YENEEA. There are 14 residues in the CDR3. V lost 5 bases to trimming and J lost 1 base, with 11 bases between them. This CDR3 reads CASSLTGLQETQYF. CDR3 coding DNA: TGTGCCAGCAGCCTTACAGGGCTCCAAGAGACCCAGTACTTC.